The next 27 T cell receptor beta chains were all read from a single sample in a study of blood T cells in healthy people across ages. Next came a second PCR, run for roughly 6 to 11 cycles, which used a sample-barcoded 5' primer along with a J-beta primer mix. TCRdb re-called the 5' RACE reads with MiXCR, one entry per CDR3 protein. Among approximately 350,000 distinct CDR3 sequences, approximately 51% were seen once, and the ten largest hold around 50%. The source material was blood. Every receptor here comes from a man between 60 and 75 years old in good health.

The CDR3: CAWNIGVGYGYTF. CDR3 nucleotide sequence: TGTGCCTGGAATATAGGGGTAGGCTATGGCTACACCTTC. V and J are TRBV30 and TRBJ1-2; a weak D match, TRBD1 (5 bases). This CDR3 contains 13 residues. The germline V and J ends were trimmed by 4 bases and 4 bases, with 13 bases remaining between them. Germline CDR1 GTSNPN, CDR2 SVGIG (reference sequence).

This clonotype appeared many times. The chain has TRBV7-9 and TRBJ2-3, with TRBD2 as a possible D gene (5 bases). The length of the CDR3 is 15 residues. In germline, CDR1 is SEHNR, CDR2 FQNEAQ (reference sequence). Trimming removed 5 bases from V and 6 bases from J, with 18 bases in between. CDR3 in amino acids: CASSPSVIAMDTQYF. CDR3 nucleotide sequence: TGTGCCAGCAGCCCCTCTGTCATAGCGATGGATACGCAGTATTTT.

Many counts were recorded for this clonotype. The chain recombines TRBV10-3 with TRBJ1-2; the D is unclear. The germline V gene has CDR1 ENHRY and CDR2 SYGVKD. The CDR3 has 15 amino acids. The V end lost 0 bases, the J end lost 4 bases, and 12 bases lay between the germline ends. CDR3 region: CAISESGSKTYGYTF. CDR3 in DNA: TGTGCCATCAGTGAGTCGGGCAGCAAAACCTATGGCTACACCTTC.

The CDR3 loop is CAIRGIGTDTQYF. DNA for the CDR3: TGTGCCATCAGGGGGATTGGGACAGATACGCAGTATTTT. The chain carries TRBV10-3 and TRBJ2-3; D is ambiguous. Trimming cost V 6 bases and J 3 bases, with 10 bases left between them. Per the germline V gene, CDR1 is ENHRY and CDR2 is SYGVKD. The CDR3 is made up of 13 amino acids.

CDR3 sequence: CASRGTGGYNEQYF. CDR3 sequence (DNA): TGTGCCAGCAGAGGGACAGGGGGCTACAATGAGCAGTACTTC. This chain links TRBV12-3 or TRBV12-4 with TRBJ2-5; 12 positions agree with TRBD1. V was clipped by 6 bases and J by 11 bases; unmatched bases: 10. This CDR3 comprises 14 residues.

V and J are TRBV5-1 and TRBJ2-4, with D perhaps being TRBD1 or TRBD2 (5 bases each). Germline CDR1 SGHRS, CDR2 YFSETQ. The CDR3 has 13 amino acids. Trimming shortened V by 4 bases and J by 0 bases, and 5 bases separated the two germline ends. The CDR3 loop reads CASSGTAKNIQYF. The CDR3 DNA follows: TGCGCCAGCAGCGGGACAGCCAAAAACATTCAGTACTTC.

Details on this clonotype: An end of the junction does not agree with germline; a read error may underlie this. This chain joins TRBV5-1 and TRBJ2-3; a weak D match, TRBD1 (6 bases). In germline, CDR1 is SGHRS, CDR2 YFSETQ. The CDR3 totals 15 residues. CDR3 in amino acids: CASGRQDPSTDMQYF. CDR3 DNA sequence: TGCGCCAGCGGTCGACAGGACCCAAGCACAGATATGCAGTATTTT.

This clonotype was seen more than once but under ten times. The chain employs TRBV5-1 and TRBJ1-2; 7 nucleotides match TRBD1. V was clipped by 2 bases and J by 3 bases; unmatched bases: 10. CDR1 is SGHRS, CDR2 YFSETQ, per germline. The CDR3 is made up of 16 amino acids. The CDR3 loop reads CASSLRPGDRDYGYTF. CDR3 nucleotides: TGCGCCAGCAGCTTACGTCCCGGAGACAGGGACTATGGCTACACCTTC.

This clonotype was observed a handful of times. This chain uses TRBV29-1 with TRBJ2-4; either TRBD1 or TRBD2 may supply D (5 bases each). This CDR3 has 14 residues. V was trimmed by 4 bases and J by 0 bases, leaving 10 bases between them. The germline gives CDR1 SQVTM, CDR2 ANQGSEA. The CDR3, as DNA: TGCAGCGTTGCCGAGGGGCTAGCCAAAAACATTCAGTACTTC. This sequence encodes CSVAEGLAKNIQYF.

The rearrangement links TRBV10-3 to TRBJ2-1, with TRBD2 matching over 9 bases. The germline gives CDR1 ENHRY, CDR2 SYGVKD. Unmatched junction bases numbered 14, after V lost 0 bases and J lost 8 bases. The CDR3 sequence is 18 residues long. In DNA form, the CDR3 reads TGTGCCATCAGTGAGTCTAGGGCTAGCGGGACCTTGAGGGATGAGCAGTTCTTC. This translates into CAISESRASGTLRDEQFF.

This clonotype was detected many times. The chain combines TRBV20-1 with TRBJ1-6, with 7 nucleotides matching TRBD1. Germline CDR1 and CDR2: DFQATT and SNEGSKA (reference sequence). The V segment lost 3 bases and the J segment 7 bases; nucleotides outside the gene matches: 0. CDR3 length: 12 residues. The chain's CDR3 is CSASRGNSPLHF. For the CDR3, the DNA is TGCAGTGCTAGCAGGGGGAATTCACCCCTCCACTTT.

This chain connects TRBV3-1 to TRBJ2-3, with TRBD2 matching 8 bases. The CDR3 consists of 14 residues. Trimming removed 10 bases from V and 0 bases from J; junction bases left unmatched: 6. Germline V gives CDR1 LGHDT, CDR2 YNNKEL (reference sequence). CDR3 region: CATQRGPSTDTQYF. The CDR3 bases are TGTGCCACCCAGCGGGGGCCTAGCACAGATACGCAGTATTTT.

The chain joins TRBV20-1 to TRBJ2-1, with 11 positions matching TRBD2. The CDR3 consists of 16 residues. Germline CDR1 is DFQATT and CDR2 is SNEGSKA (reference sequence). J gave up 4 bases and V 5 bases, and 10 bases lay outside the gene matches. The CDR3 DNA reads TGCAGTGCTTTCCCCGCAGGGACTAGCGGATACAATGAGCAGTTCTTC. This encodes CSAFPAGTSGYNEQFF.

As for this clonotype: Sequence at one end of the junction differs from germline and may be a read error. The genes are TRBV29-1 and TRBJ2-1, with 7 nucleotides matching TRBD2. This CDR3 has 13 amino acids. The germline V gene has CDR1 SQVTM and CDR2 ANQGSEA. The CDR3: CSAISLERDQRYF. The CDR3 nucleotides read TGCAGCGCCATCTCCCTAGAGCGGGATCAGCGGTACTTC.

As DNA, the CDR3 is TGCAGCGCTTGGGGGGGTGCAGGGGAAGAATGCGAGCAGTACTTC. It encodes CSAWGGAGEECEQYF. The chain joins TRBV29-1 to TRBJ2-4, with D possibly matching TRBD2 (7 bases). The DNA end is a closer match to TRBJ2-7, so the J assignment may be wrong. Per germline, CDR1 SQVTM and CDR2 ANQGSEA. This CDR3 spans 15 amino acids.

This clonotype was seen ten or more times. The genes are TRBV7-9 and TRBJ1-2; D call uncertain. The CDR3 consists of 14 residues. V was cut by 7 bases and J by 8 bases, with 20 bases left in between. Germline values: CDR1 SEHNR, CDR2 FQNEAQ (reference sequence). CDR3 in DNA: TGTGCCAGCAAGGCAGTAGGCTTGAAAGTGGGCTACACCTTC. This translates into CASKAVGLKVGYTF.

The rearrangement links TRBV5-1 to TRBJ1-4; D is uncertain. The CDR3 covers 13 residues. Germline assignment: CDR1 SGHRS and CDR2 YFSETQ. The V gene lost 7 bases and the J gene lost 4 bases, with 11 bases spanning the gap. DNA for the CDR3: TGCGCCAGCCAAAGACGGAGTAATGAAAAACTGTTTTTT. This translates into CASQRRSNEKLFF.

The V and J genes are TRBV20-1 and TRBJ1-5; D gene unclear. The CDR3 covers 15 residues. The germline gives CDR1 DFQATT, CDR2 SNEGSKA (reference sequence). The V end lost 1 base, the J end lost 4 bases, and 14 bases lay between the germline ends. CDR3: CSARGAQRGNQPQHF. The CDR3 region has the DNA TGCAGTGCTAGAGGGGCCCAGAGAGGGAATCAGCCCCAGCATTTT.

CDR3 nucleotide sequence: TGTGCCAGCAGCTCCCAAAGTAGCATGGCGGCTTCACCCCTCCACTTT. This codes for CASSSQSSMAASPLHF. The chain has TRBV9 and TRBJ1-6; D is uncertain. The length of the CDR3 is 16 residues. V lost 4 bases to trimming and J lost 9 bases, with 20 bases between them. The V gene's germline CDR1 is SGDLS and CDR2 YYNGEE.

The V and J genes are TRBV18 and TRBJ2-1; D possibly matches TRBD1 or TRBD2 (5 bases each). Matching the DNA end better, TRBJ2-7 makes the J call doubtful. The length of the CDR3 is 16 residues. Germline lookup yields CDR1 KGHSH and CDR2 LQKENI. The CDR3 bases are TGTGCCAGCTCACCACCACGGGGTGCGTTGGACAATGAGCAGTACTTC. Translating it yields CASSPPRGALDNEQYF.

This clonotype was counted only a few times. The chain couples TRBV6-2 or TRBV6-3 to TRBJ2-4; 7 positions agree with TRBD1. J lost 5 bases, V lost 3 bases, and 7 bases had no gene match. The CDR3 loop spans 15 amino acids. Germline V lookup: CDR1 MNHEY, CDR2 SVGEGT. CDR3 amino acids: CASSYRGRFENIQYF. The DNA of the CDR3 is TGTGCCAGCAGTTATAGGGGGCGCTTTGAAAACATTCAGTACTTC.

This clonotype has a handful of counts. V usage is TRBV5-1 and J usage is TRBJ2-5; D is unresolved. V dropped 4 bases and J dropped 5 bases, with 15 bases sitting between them. The CDR3 is made up of 14 amino acids. Germline lookup yields CDR1 SGHRS and CDR2 YFSETQ. CDR3 protein: CASSPTGVSETQYF. In DNA, the CDR3 is TGCGCCAGCAGCCCTACCGGCGTGAGCGAGACCCAGTACTTC.

This chain links TRBV5-1 with TRBJ2-4, with TRBD2 matching 7 bases. Gene TRBJ2-7 matches the end of the DNA better, so the J call may be wrong. The CDR3 has 14 residues. Germline V CDR1 and CDR2: SGHRS, YFSETQ. CDR3 coding DNA: TGCGCCAGCAGCACTACTAGCGTTAGCTACGAGCAGTACTTC. This encodes CASSTTSVSYEQYF.

The chain employs TRBV6-2 or TRBV6-3 and TRBJ2-1; 7 bases are shared with TRBD1. Germline V gene lookup returns CDR1 MNHEY and CDR2 SVGEGT. The CDR3 is made up of 14 amino acids. The V gene end was trimmed by 6 bases and the J gene end by 3 bases; junction bases not matched to a gene: 5. The CDR3 coding sequence is TGTGCCAGCAGCAGGACAGGATTCTACAATGAGCAGTTCTTC. As protein: CASSRTGFYNEQFF.

V is TRBV10-2 and J is TRBJ2-1, with no clear D. This CDR3 has 15 amino acids. Germline V gene data show CDR1 as WSHSY and CDR2 as SAAADI. V shed 1 base and J shed 6 bases, with 13 bases lying between them. CDR3 protein: CASSEFSQPFNEQFF. DNA for the CDR3: TGCGCCAGCAGTGAGTTCTCCCAACCTTTCAATGAGCAGTTCTTC.

This sequence joins TRBV15 and TRBJ2-7; TRBD2 agrees at 7 bases. V was pared by 2 bases and J by 1 base, with 5 bases of the junction left unmatched. Germline-derived CDR1 and CDR2 are LNHNV and YYDKDF (reference sequence). This CDR3 has 15 residues. This CDR3 reads CATSRSGGSSYEQYF. CDR3 DNA sequence: TGTGCCACCAGCAGATCCGGGGGGTCGTCCTACGAGCAGTACTTC.

This clonotype appeared a few times. The rearrangement joins TRBV7-2 to TRBJ1-2, with D possibly TRBD1 on 5 matching bases. CDR1 is SGHTA, CDR2 FQGNSA, per germline. The CDR3 consists of 14 residues. V dropped 0 bases and J dropped 2 bases, with 7 bases sitting between them. In nucleotides, the CDR3 is TGTGCCAGCAGCTTAGCCGCAGGGAACTATGGCTACACCTTC. Translating gives CASSLAAGNYGYTF.